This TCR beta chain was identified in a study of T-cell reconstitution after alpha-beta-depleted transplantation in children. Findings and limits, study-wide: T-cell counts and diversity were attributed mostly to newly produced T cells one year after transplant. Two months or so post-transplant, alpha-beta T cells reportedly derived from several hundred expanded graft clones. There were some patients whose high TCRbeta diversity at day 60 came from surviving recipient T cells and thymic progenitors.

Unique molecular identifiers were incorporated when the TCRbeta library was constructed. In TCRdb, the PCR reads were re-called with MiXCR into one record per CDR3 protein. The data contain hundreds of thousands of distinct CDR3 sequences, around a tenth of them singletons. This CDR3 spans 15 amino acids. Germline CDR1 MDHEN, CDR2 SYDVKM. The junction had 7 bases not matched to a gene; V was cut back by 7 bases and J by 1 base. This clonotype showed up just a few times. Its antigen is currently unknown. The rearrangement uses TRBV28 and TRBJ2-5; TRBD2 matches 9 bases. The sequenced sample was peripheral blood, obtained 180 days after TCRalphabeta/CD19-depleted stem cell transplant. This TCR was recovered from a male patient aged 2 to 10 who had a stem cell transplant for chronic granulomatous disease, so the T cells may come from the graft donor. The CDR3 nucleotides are TGTGCCAGCACCGCCCTAGCGGGGTCCCAAGAGACCCAGTACTTC. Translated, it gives CASTALAGSQETQYF.